Sequencing of this TCR beta chain was carried out in a study of blood T cells in healthy people across ages. The study's findings and limits: Strong correlation linked observed beta diversity and percent naive T cells.

Together with a sample-barcoded 5' primer, a J-beta primer mix was included in a second PCR lasting roughly 6 to 12 cycles. Every cDNA was tagged by a template-switch adaptor with 12 random nucleotides. TCRdb ran MiXCR on the 5' RACE reads and lists one entry per CDR3 protein. The repertoire holds roughly 1,700,000 distinct CDR3 sequences, with roughly 28% as singletons. As to this clonotype: Antigen unknown.

Sequenced sample: blood. The TCR comes from a woman between 25 and 40 years old in good health.

CDR3 residues: CATSDFGSGARDTQYF. For the CDR3, the DNA is TGTGCCACCAGTGATTTCGGGAGCGGGGCCCGCGATACGCAGTATTTT. The chain couples TRBV24-1 to TRBJ2-3; TRBD2 matches 7 bases. The V and J ends lost 1 base and 6 bases, in that order; junction bases with no gene match: 9. Per germline, CDR1 KGHDR and CDR2 SFDVKD. The CDR3 is made up of 16 amino acids.